Presented here are 19 T cell receptor beta chains from one specimen sequenced in a study of shared clonotypes between healthy human individuals. Sequenced by immunoSEQ multiplex PCR; TCRdb stores in-frame clones only, minus some. The table has some 2,400,000 clones, about 94% seen once. Source material: naive CD4+ T cells sorted from blood. Subset in this sample: CD45RA+ positively selected. Source of these receptors: a man aged 18-30 years in good health.

The chain couples TRBV6-5 to TRBJ2-1; TRBD2 aligns across 16 bases. This CDR3 comprises 15 residues. Germline V gives CDR1 MNHEY, CDR2 SVGAGI. V lost 3 bases, J lost 15 bases, and 8 bases stayed unmatched. CDR3 sequence reads: CASSYMGLAGGLWFF. The CDR3 nucleotides read TGTGCCAGCAGTTATATGGGACTAGCGGGGGGGCTCTGGTTCTTC.

The table lists this clone with a few counts. J is TRBJ1-1 and V is TRBV30; D unresolved. The germline V and J ends were trimmed by 0 bases and 6 bases, with 5 bases remaining between them. The germline gives CDR1 GTSNPN, CDR2 SVGIG (reference sequence). CDR3 length: 11 residues. The CDR3 coding sequence is TGTGCCTGGAGTGTGGATTCTGAAGCTTTCTTT. Encoded protein: CAWSVDSEAFF.

This chain links TRBV9 with TRBJ2-1, with D maybe TRBD2 (6 bases). Looked up from germline, CDR1 is SGDLS and CDR2 is YYNGEE. There are 16 residues in the CDR3. V shed 4 bases and J shed 0 bases, with 14 bases lying between them. The chain's CDR3 is CASSPEGRGSYNEQFF. The CDR3 nucleotides are TGTGCCAGCAGCCCAGAGGGGCGGGGCTCCTACAATGAGCAGTTCTTC. The whole variable domain, remainder taken from reference TRBV9 and TRBJ2-1, is DSGVTQTPKHLITATGQRVTLRCSPRSGDLSVYWYQQSLDQGLQFLIQYYNGEERAKGNILERFSAQQFPDLHSELNLSSLELGDSALYFCASSPEGRGSYNEQFFGPGTRLTVL.

The chain is built from TRBV15 and TRBJ2-3; the match to TRBD2 covers 10 bases. The germline CDR1 and CDR2 sequences are LNHNV and YYDKDF (reference sequence). The CDR3 has 15 amino acids. J gave up 5 bases and V 8 bases, and 10 bases lay outside the gene matches. The CDR3 sequence is CATRLDRLAGDTQYF. The CDR3 nucleotides are TGTGCCACCCGTTTGGACCGACTAGCGGGAGATACGCAGTATTTT. The whole variable domain, remainder taken from reference TRBV15 and TRBJ2-3, is DAMVIQNPRYQVTQFGKPVTLSCSQTLNHNVMYWYQQKSSQAPKLLFHYYDKDFNNEADTPDNFQSRRPNTSFCFLDIRSPGLGDTAMYLCATRLDRLAGDTQYFGPGTRLTVL.

The chain joins TRBV5-8 to TRBJ2-1; D tentatively fits TRBD1 or TRBD2 (5 bases each). Germline lookup yields CDR1 SGHTS and CDR2 YDEGEE. Trimming removed 1 base from V and 2 bases from J, with 10 bases in between. CDR3 length: 15 amino acids. Here the CDR3 DNA reads TGTGCCAGCAGCTTGAAGGGACGGACCTACAATGAGCAGTTCTTC. Its protein product is CASSLKGRTYNEQFF.

The CDR3 nucleotides read TGCGCCAGCAGCTCAGTCATGTTGTCGGCCAAAAACATTCAGTACTTC. Translating gives CASSSVMLSAKNIQYF. The V call is TRBV5-1, the J call TRBJ2-4; D not certain. The germline V gene has CDR1 SGHRS and CDR2 YFSETQ. V was trimmed by 3 bases and J by 1 base, leaving 14 bases between them. The CDR3 totals 16 residues. Together with reference TRBV5-1 and TRBJ2-4, the CDR3 gives the full variable domain: KAGVTQTPRYLIKTRGQQVTLSCSPISGHRSVSWYQQTPGQGLQFLFEYFSETQRNKGNFPGRFSGRQFSNSRSEMNVSTLELGDSALYLCASSSVMLSAKNIQYFGAGTRLSVL.

The J gene is TRBJ1-1, the V gene TRBV7-9, with 9 nucleotides matching TRBD1. The CDR3 totals 15 residues. V lost 5 bases to trimming and J lost 3 bases; unmatched junction nucleotides: 7. Germline V lookup: CDR1 SEHNR, CDR2 FQNEAQ (reference sequence). CDR3 loop: CASSVPGQGDTEAFF. In nucleotides, the CDR3 is TGTGCCAGCAGCGTGCCGGGACAGGGCGACACTGAAGCTTTCTTT.

The chain is built from TRBV11-2 and TRBJ1-2; 12 bases agree with TRBD1. The CDR3 length is 15 residues. The ends lost 6 bases at V and 8 bases at J; junction bases unmatched: 10. CDR1 and CDR2 from the germline V gene are SGHAT and FQNNGV. In nucleotides, the CDR3 is TGTGCCAGCAGTAGTGGGACAGGGGGCATAGGCGGCTACACCTTC. Protein: CASSSGTGGIGGYTF.

The chain combines TRBV27 with TRBJ2-7; TRBD1 aligns across 10 bases. Germline V CDR1 and CDR2: MNHEY, SMNVEV (reference sequence). CDR3 length: 17 amino acids. Unmatched junction bases numbered 11, after V lost 3 bases and J lost 3 bases. The CDR3 DNA reads as TGTGCCAGCAGTTTCCCTTCGGGACAGGGGAACCTCTACGAGCAGTACTTC. The encoded protein is CASSFPSGQGNLYEQYF.

This sequence joins TRBV4-3 and TRBJ1-5, with D hard to call. CDR1 is LGHNA and CDR2 is YSLEER in the germline V gene. V was trimmed by 1 base and J by 4 bases, leaving 5 bases between them. This CDR3 comprises 13 residues. The CDR3: CASSQVTNQPQHF. CDR3 bases: TGCGCCAGCAGCCAAGTCACGAATCAGCCCCAGCATTTT.

The chain couples TRBV10-3 to TRBJ2-5; 12 bases are a match to TRBD1. V dropped 6 bases and J dropped 2; count of bases not matched to a gene: 4. The V gene's germline CDR1 is ENHRY and CDR2 SYGVKD. CDR3 size: 15 residues. The CDR3 DNA is TGTGCCATCAGCTGGGACAGGGGGCTTCAAGAGACCCAGTACTTC. Translated, it gives CAISWDRGLQETQYF.

The rearrangement links TRBV7-9 to TRBJ1-6, with D maybe TRBD1 (6 bases). Germline V CDR1 and CDR2: SEHNR, FQNEAQ (reference sequence). The CDR3 is made up of 14 amino acids. The ends were cut back, 2 bases at V and 7 bases at J, with 9 bases in the middle. CDR3 protein: CASSLTGTNSPLHF. CDR3 coding DNA: TGTGCCAGCAGCTTAACAGGGACCAATTCACCCCTCCACTTT.

This clone was recorded only once. The rearrangement uses TRBV30 and TRBJ2-6; no clear D. Germline V CDR1 and CDR2: GTSNPN, SVGIG (reference sequence). There are 17 residues in the CDR3. Trimming left V 5 bases short and J 2 bases short, with 19 bases between. The CDR3 sequence: CAWGWQRSFPGANVLTF. CDR3 DNA: TGTGCCTGGGGTTGGCAGAGAAGTTTCCCTGGGGCCAACGTCCTGACTTTC.

This chain connects TRBV10-3 to TRBJ1-4, with D possibly being TRBD1 (5 bases). The V end lost 10 bases, the J end lost 3 bases, and 12 bases lay between the germline ends. The germline CDR1 and CDR2 sequences are ENHRY and SYGVKD. CDR3 length: 13 residues. CDR3 DNA sequence: TGTGCCACCCAGCCGGGGCCTAATGAAAAACTGTTTTTT. It codes for CATQPGPNEKLFF.

The chain is built from TRBV2 and TRBJ2-7, with TRBD2 identical over 8 bases. V dropped 7 bases and J dropped 0; count of bases not matched to a gene: 5. Germline CDR1 reads SNHLY; CDR2 reads FYNNEI. This CDR3 spans 14 amino acids. The CDR3 region is CASIREGVSYEQYF. For the CDR3, the DNA is TGTGCCAGCATTCGGGAGGGGGTCTCCTACGAGCAGTACTTC.

This chain joins TRBV28 and TRBJ2-1; D could derive from TRBD1 or TRBD2 (5 bases each). The CDR3 contains 14 residues. The V and J ends lost 3 bases and 9 bases respectively, with 15 bases between them. Germline V gene sequence: CDR1 MDHEN, CDR2 SYDVKM. The CDR3: CASSLGVGEAEQFF. CDR3 coding DNA: TGTGCCAGCAGTTTGGGGGTGGGGGAAGCTGAGCAGTTCTTC.

The gene calls are TRBV4-3 and TRBJ2-7; D uncertain. The CDR3 extends over 16 amino acids. V was clipped by 0 bases and J by 1 base, with 13 bases between them. The germline V gene has CDR1 LGHNA and CDR2 YSLEER. CDR3 coding DNA: TGCGCCAGCAGCCAAGATCTAGTCAATCCTTCCTACGAGCAGTACTTC. This encodes CASSQDLVNPSYEQYF.

This clone has just one count. The J gene is TRBJ2-1, the V gene TRBV7-2; no clear D gene. Trimming removed 5 bases from V and 0 bases from J, with 11 bases in between. The CDR3 length is 15 residues. Germline CDR1 reads SGHTA; CDR2 reads FQGNSA. The CDR3 bases are TGTGCCAGCAGCCCCCGACAAAGCTCCTACAATGAGCAGTTCTTC. Translation gives CASSPRQSSYNEQFF.

The V gene is TRBV6-1, the J gene TRBJ2-1, with D unclear. Germline CDR1 reads MNHNS; CDR2 reads SASEGT. Trimming took off 1 base at V and 7 bases at J, with 5 bases between the two ends. The CDR3 has 12 residues. The CDR3 nucleotides read TGTGCCAGCAGTGAAGGGTGGAATGAGCAGTTCTTC. It translates to CASSEGWNEQFF.